This T cell receptor beta chain appears in the sequencing data of a study of cytomegalovirus exposure and HLA in healthy donors. It was with 60 Vbeta and 13 Jbeta primers that the PCR ran. Profiled with immunoSEQ multiplex PCR; TCRdb holds only in-frame clones, not every one. The sample records some 100,000 clones, around 80% being singletons. Sequencing was done on a sample of PBMCs. This clonotype originated in a male donor in good health and CMV-seropositive.

CDR3: CASSLWDRGNQPQHF. The CDR3 DNA reads TGTGCCAGCAGCCTCTGGGACAGGGGAAATCAGCCCCAGCATTTT. The genes are TRBV7-2 and TRBJ1-5; 10 bases line up with TRBD1. V shed 5 bases and J 4 bases; nucleotides not matched to a gene: 5. Germline V lookup: CDR1 SGHTA, CDR2 FQGNSA. The CDR3 has 15 amino acids.